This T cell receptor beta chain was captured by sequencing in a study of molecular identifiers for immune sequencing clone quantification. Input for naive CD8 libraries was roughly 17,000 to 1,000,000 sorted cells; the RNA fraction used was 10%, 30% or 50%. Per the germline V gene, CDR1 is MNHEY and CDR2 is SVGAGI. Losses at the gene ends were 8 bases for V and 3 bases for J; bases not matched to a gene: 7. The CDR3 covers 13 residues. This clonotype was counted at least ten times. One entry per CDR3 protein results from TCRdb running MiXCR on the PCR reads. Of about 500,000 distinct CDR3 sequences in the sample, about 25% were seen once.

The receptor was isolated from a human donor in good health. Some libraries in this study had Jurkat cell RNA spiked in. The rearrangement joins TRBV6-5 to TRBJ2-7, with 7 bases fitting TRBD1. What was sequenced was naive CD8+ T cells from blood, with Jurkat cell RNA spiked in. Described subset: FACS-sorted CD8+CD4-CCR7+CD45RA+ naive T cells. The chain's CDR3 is CASQRDSLYEQYF. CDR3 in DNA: TGTGCCAGCCAACGGGACAGCCTCTACGAGCAGTACTTC.